Below, one TCR beta chain is given with its context. Antigen specificity is unknown. CD4+ naive, central memory, regulatory and stem cell-like memory subsets were isolated by sorting on CD45RO/CCR7/CD25/CD127/CD95/CD27. The whole isolated RNA underwent reverse transcription, so sequencing captured expressed TCRB transcripts. Sequencing was performed with immunoSEQ multiplex PCR; in TCRdb, only in-frame clones are kept and a portion is missing. The data hold 240,000 or so clones, with over 11% observed a single time. The data originate from a study of beta chain features in type 1 diabetes. Study-level results: TCRB CDR3s were moderately but significantly shorter in Type 1 diabetes patients in all four CD4+ subsets. Any HLA effect on TCRB rearrangement was left unresolved by small sub-analyses.

The origin of this receptor is a man aged 30-40 years with type 1 diabetes. The sample consisted of naive CD4+ T cells from blood.

CDR3: CASSLQGGDTQYF. The CDR3 coding sequence is TGTGCCAGCTCACTCCAGGGAGGGGATACGCAGTATTTT. V and J are TRBV18 and TRBJ2-3; 7 bases are shared with TRBD2. CDR3 length: 13 residues. Germline V gene data show CDR1 as KGHSH and CDR2 as LQKENI. Losses at the gene ends were 4 bases for V and 6 bases for J; bases not matched to a gene: 4.